The clone carrying this T cell receptor (beta chain) was counted only a few times. No antigen is known for it. Trimming took off 1 base at V and 9 bases at J, with 12 bases between the two ends. CDR1 and CDR2 (germline): SGHTA, FQGNSA. The CDR3 is 13 amino acids. The source of the sample is a study of blood T cells in healthy people across ages. Notes on the study in general: The diversity estimates, figures obtained from one million T cells, were considered underestimates.

A second roughly 6 to 12 cycle PCR used barcoded and J-beta primers. One entry per CDR3 protein results from TCRdb running MiXCR on the 5' RACE reads. Seen here are over 950,000 distinct CDR3 sequences, less than 45% observed once, and the top ten hold about an eighth. The receptor comes from a young man in good health. The V gene is TRBV7-2, the J gene TRBJ1-2, with TRBD1 as a possible D gene (6 bases). The sample taken for sequencing was blood. CDR3 amino acids: CASSLDGTFSYTF. The CDR3 nucleotides are TGTGCCAGCAGCTTAGATGGGACATTCAGCTACACCTTC.